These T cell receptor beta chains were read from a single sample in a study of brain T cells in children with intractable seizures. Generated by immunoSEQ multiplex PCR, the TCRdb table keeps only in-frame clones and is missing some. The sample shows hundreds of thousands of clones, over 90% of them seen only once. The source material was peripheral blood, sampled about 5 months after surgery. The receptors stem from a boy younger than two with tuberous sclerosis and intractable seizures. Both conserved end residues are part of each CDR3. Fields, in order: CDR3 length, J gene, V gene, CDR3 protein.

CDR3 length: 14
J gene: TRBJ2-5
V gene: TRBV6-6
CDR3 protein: CASRSRGMEETQYF

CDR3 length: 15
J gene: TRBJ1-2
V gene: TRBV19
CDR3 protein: CASSRDRPANYGYTF

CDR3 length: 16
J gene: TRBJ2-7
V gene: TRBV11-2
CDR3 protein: CASSLSLDRITYEQYF

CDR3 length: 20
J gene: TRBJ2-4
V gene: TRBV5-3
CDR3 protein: CARSFSLGQPCTLAKNIQYF

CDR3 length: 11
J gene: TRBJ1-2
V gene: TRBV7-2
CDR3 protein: CASSTGMGYTF

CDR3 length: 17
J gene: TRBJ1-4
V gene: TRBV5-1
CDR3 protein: CASSLAGHSREGEKLFF

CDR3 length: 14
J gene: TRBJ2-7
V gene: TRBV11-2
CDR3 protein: CATTPAGGYYEQYF

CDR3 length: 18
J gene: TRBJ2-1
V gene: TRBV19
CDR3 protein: CASRGVPVGVGSYNEQFF

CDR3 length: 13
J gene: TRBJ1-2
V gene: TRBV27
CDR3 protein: CASSWDGGAGYTF

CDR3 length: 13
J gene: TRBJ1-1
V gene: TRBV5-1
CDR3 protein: CASSQDRDTEAFF

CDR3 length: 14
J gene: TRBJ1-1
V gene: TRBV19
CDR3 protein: CASSIGIGQSEAFF

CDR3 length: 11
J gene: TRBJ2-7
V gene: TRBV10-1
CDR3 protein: CASSEGHEQYF

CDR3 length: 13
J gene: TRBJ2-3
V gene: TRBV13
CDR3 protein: CASSQDHTDTQYF

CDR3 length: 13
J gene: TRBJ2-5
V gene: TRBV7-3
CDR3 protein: CASSSGVQETQYF

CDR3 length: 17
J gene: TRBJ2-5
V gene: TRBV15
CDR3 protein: CATSRGGTSGGQETQYF

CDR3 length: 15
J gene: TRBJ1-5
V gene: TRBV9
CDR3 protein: CASSATGDRGQPQHF

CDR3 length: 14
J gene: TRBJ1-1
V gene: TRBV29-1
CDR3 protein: CSVDRDSENTEAFF

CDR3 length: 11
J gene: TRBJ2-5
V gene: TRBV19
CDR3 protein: CASSIKETQYF

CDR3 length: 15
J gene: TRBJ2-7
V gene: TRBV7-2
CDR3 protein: CASSLIRDKDYEQYF

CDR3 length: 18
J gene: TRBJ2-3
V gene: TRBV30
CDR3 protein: CAWSALAGGIIVTDTQYF

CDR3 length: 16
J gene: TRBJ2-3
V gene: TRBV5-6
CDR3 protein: CASSPERSQSIDTQYF

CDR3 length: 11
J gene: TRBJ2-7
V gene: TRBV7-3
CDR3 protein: CASSTGYEQYF

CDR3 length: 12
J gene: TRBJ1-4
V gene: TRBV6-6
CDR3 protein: CASSYDGEKLFF